Listed here are 27 T cell receptor beta chains from one sample, sequenced in a study of shared clonotypes between healthy human individuals (dated by TCRdb to 2018 to 2020). The method behind the library was the immunoSEQ multiplex PCR assay. The clones in this table, taken by TCRdb from immuneACCESS, are in-frame only. Not every clone is retained; where verified, under half of the shortfall comes from an unresolved V gene, and the cause of the rest is unknown. This sample gives some 2.1 million clones in total; 90% to 95% of them show up just once. The ten top clones hold roughly 0.13% of the sample. The specimen was naive CD4+ T cells sorted from blood. Reading the label with the study, this specimen's cell subset or site is: CD45RA+ positively selected. These receptors all stem from a man younger than 35 in good health.

In its sample, this clone was seen once. V usage is TRBV5-6 and J usage is TRBJ1-2, with a tentative D call TRBD1 (5 bases). CDR1 and CDR2 (germline): SGHDT, YYEEEE. The V and J ends lost 0 bases and 4 bases respectively, with 10 bases between them. The CDR3 length is 14 residues. This CDR3 is CASSLEGTPYGYTF. The DNA for the CDR3 is TGTGCCAGCAGCTTGGAAGGGACCCCCTATGGCTACACCTTC.

As to this clone: This sample also contains other DNA sequences that code for the same CDR3. The chain recombines TRBV19 with TRBJ1-5; no clear D. Germline V gene lookup returns CDR1 LNHDA and CDR2 SQIVND (reference sequence). The CDR3 length is 12 residues. The V and J ends lost 5 bases and 7 bases respectively, with 9 bases between them. CDR3 bases: TGTGCCAGTAGTGGTGGCGGACAGCCCCAGCATTTT. Encoded protein: CASSGGGQPQHF.

The CDR3 loop reads CASSLLAGGSKETQYF. For the CDR3, the DNA is TGTGCCAGCAGCTTGCTAGCGGGAGGCTCTAAAGAGACCCAGTACTTC. V and J are TRBV7-2 and TRBJ2-5; 11 nucleotides agree with TRBD2. The CDR3 is 16 amino acids. Germline loops: CDR1 SGHTA, CDR2 FQGNSA. The J segment lost 3 bases and the V segment lost 3 bases, leaving 6 bases of the junction unmatched.

The J gene is TRBJ1-1, the V gene TRBV6-6; 7 bases agree with TRBD1. This CDR3 is 12 amino acids long. CDR1 MNHNY and CDR2 SVGAGI come from the germline V gene (reference sequence). Unmatched junction bases numbered 5, after V lost 7 bases and J lost 6 bases. The CDR3 DNA follows: TGTGCCAGCAAGAGACAGGGATCTGAAGCTTTCTTT. It codes for CASKRQGSEAFF.

The chain uses TRBV6-6 and TRBJ2-7, with 7 bases aligning to TRBD1. This CDR3 is built from 14 residues. V was pared by 2 bases and J by 2 bases, with 3 bases of the junction left unmatched. Germline V gives CDR1 MNHNY, CDR2 SVGAGI (reference sequence). The CDR3 reads CASSYRGPPYEQYF. DNA for the CDR3: TGTGCCAGCAGTTACAGGGGGCCCCCCTACGAGCAGTACTTC.

The chain carries TRBV6-5 and TRBJ1-1; 12 nucleotides line up with TRBD1. After removal of 4 bases from V and 7 bases from J, the junction contained 7 bases not matched to a gene. From germline, CDR1 is MNHEY and CDR2 SVGAGI. The CDR3 has 15 residues. The CDR3 reads CASSSPGQGAFEAFF. In DNA, the CDR3 is TGTGCCAGCAGTTCTCCGGGACAGGGGGCGTTTGAAGCTTTCTTT.

The rearrangement uses TRBV6-6 and TRBJ2-7; D remains ambiguous. The CDR3 has 13 residues. V lost 3 bases and J 6 bases, leaving 12 bases between the germline ends. Germline-derived CDR1 and CDR2 are MNHNY and SVGAGI (reference sequence). Written as DNA, the CDR3 is TGTGCCAGCAGTTATTCATTTGACGGCGAGCAGTACTTC. Translating it yields CASSYSFDGEQYF.

This chain links TRBV28 with TRBJ1-5; possibly TRBD1 for D (5 bases). Trimming took off 1 base at V and 5 bases at J, with 12 bases between the two ends. Germline values: CDR1 MDHEN, CDR2 SYDVKM. This CDR3 is 15 amino acids long. The CDR3 loop is CASSLLPDIYQPQHF. The CDR3 DNA is TGTGCCAGCAGTTTATTACCGGACATCTATCAGCCCCAGCATTTT. Complete variable domain (other parts from reference TRBV28 and TRBJ1-5): DVKVTQSSRYLVKRTGEKVFLECVQDMDHENMFWYRQDPGLGLRLIYFSYDVKMKEKGDIPEGYSVSREKKERFSLILESASTNQTSMYLCASSLLPDIYQPQHFGDGTRLSIL.

V is TRBV30 and J is TRBJ2-1; 8 bases match TRBD2. The CDR3 extends over 15 amino acids. Per germline, CDR1 GTSNPN and CDR2 SVGIG (reference sequence). Germline trimming cut 2 bases from V and 3 bases from J; bases unmatched to any gene: 6. CDR3 in DNA: TGTGCCTGGAGTCCGGGACTAGGGGTCTACAATGAGCAGTTCTTC. Translating gives CAWSPGLGVYNEQFF.

This chain joins TRBV6-5 and TRBJ1-2; tentative D call: TRBD1 (5 bases). Germline V gene sequence: CDR1 MNHEY, CDR2 SVGAGI. V was trimmed by 0 bases and J by 3 bases, leaving 11 bases between them. CDR3 length equals 15 residues. Written as DNA, the CDR3 is TGTGCCAGCAGTTACTCTGGGGCAGACCACTATGGCTACACCTTC. It codes for CASSYSGADHYGYTF.

This clone was observed once. CDR3 DNA: TGCAGCGTTGAGGCTCCCCTGAACACTGAAGCTTTCTTT. The encoded protein is CSVEAPLNTEAFF. The chain combines TRBV29-1 with TRBJ1-1; no clear D. This CDR3 has 13 residues. Between the trimmed V and J ends, which lost 3 bases and 0 bases, there was a span of 8 bases. The germline V gene has CDR1 SQVTM and CDR2 ANQGSEA.

This clone was seen just once. The genes are TRBV10-3 and TRBJ1-6; 8 bases are shared with TRBD1. Trimming removed 2 bases from V and 7 bases from J; junction bases left unmatched: 13. The germline gives CDR1 ENHRY, CDR2 SYGVKD. CDR3 size: 18 residues. The CDR3 nucleotides read TGTGCCATCAGTGAGCCGAAGACCCCGACAGGGGAGAATTCACCCCTCCACTTT. Encoded protein: CAISEPKTPTGENSPLHF.

This sequence joins TRBV13 and TRBJ2-7; D may match TRBD1 or TRBD2 (5 bases each). CDR1 PRHDT and CDR2 FYEKMQ come from the germline V gene (reference sequence). There are 14 residues in the CDR3. Trimming removed 2 bases from V and 6 bases from J, with 14 bases in between. CDR3 amino acids: CASSLQGFAGEQYF. The DNA of the CDR3 is TGTGCCAGCAGCTTACAGGGTTTTGCGGGCGAGCAGTACTTC.

The genes are TRBV5-4 and TRBJ2-7; a possible D gene is TRBD1 (5 bases). CDR1 is SGHNT and CDR2 is YYREEE in the germline V gene (reference sequence). This CDR3 has 14 amino acids. V gave up 0 bases and J gave up 9 bases, with 16 bases separating them. The CDR3 region is CASSLGGTHPGQYF. The CDR3 DNA reads TGTGCCAGCAGCTTGGGGGGCACGCACCCAGGGCAGTACTTC.

V gene TRBV2 combines with J gene TRBJ1-4, with D uncertain. Germline CDR1 reads SNHLY; CDR2 reads FYNNEI. Trimming removed 6 bases from V and 3 bases from J, with 17 bases in between. This CDR3 comprises 16 residues. DNA for the CDR3: TGTGCCAGCAGCCCCCCCACTTCCCTAGCTAATGAAAAACTGTTTTTT. This gives the protein CASSPPTSLANEKLFF.

The chain joins TRBV5-1 to TRBJ2-7; 12 positions agree with TRBD1. CDR1 is SGHRS and CDR2 is YFSETQ in the germline V gene. V shed 3 bases and J 5 bases; nucleotides not matched to a gene: 6. The CDR3 spans 15 residues. CDR3 loop: CASSYTGTGGNEQYF. CDR3 DNA sequence: TGCGCCAGCAGCTATACCGGGACAGGGGGCAACGAGCAGTACTTC.

The V and J genes are TRBV27 and TRBJ2-7; 8 positions agree with TRBD2. Germline loops: CDR1 MNHEY, CDR2 SMNVEV (reference sequence). The ends lost 2 bases at V and 2 bases at J; junction bases unmatched: 2. The CDR3 has 14 residues. CDR3 protein: CASSLTAGAYEQYF. As DNA, the CDR3 is TGTGCCAGCAGTTTAACAGCGGGAGCCTACGAGCAGTACTTC.

The gene calls are TRBV11-2 and TRBJ2-2, with D possibly TRBD2 on 6 matching bases. V was trimmed by 5 bases and J by 4 bases, leaving 14 bases between them. The germline V gene encodes CDR1 SGHAT and CDR2 FQNNGV. This CDR3 region has 15 residues. CDR3 DNA sequence: TGTGCCAGCAGCGCCACGGGAGCGGGCACCGGGGAGCTGTTTTTT. Translating it yields CASSATGAGTGELFF.

The rearrangement uses TRBV7-9 and TRBJ1-2; D gene ambiguous. Per the germline V gene, CDR1 is SEHNR and CDR2 is FQNEAQ (reference sequence). The V gene lost 3 bases and the J gene lost 5 bases, with 7 bases spanning the gap. This CDR3 region has 12 residues. The CDR3 loop reads CASSFGEYGYTF. The CDR3 bases are TGTGCCAGCAGCTTTGGGGAGTATGGCTACACCTTC.

The gene calls are TRBV11-2 and TRBJ2-3; TRBD1 agrees at 11 bases. This CDR3 region has 14 residues. V lost 5 bases to trimming and J lost 4 bases; unmatched junction nucleotides: 2. Germline CDR1 is SGHAT and CDR2 is FQNNGV. The CDR3 sequence: CASSGDRGADTQYF. CDR3 sequence (DNA): TGTGCCAGCAGCGGGGACAGGGGGGCAGATACGCAGTATTTT.

V usage is TRBV11-2 and J usage is TRBJ2-4; D remains unclear. The V gene lost 5 bases and the J gene lost 9 bases, with 11 bases spanning the gap. The CDR3 totals 12 residues. Germline V CDR1 and CDR2: SGHAT, FQNNGV. CDR3 sequence reads: CASSPVFTIQYF. Here the CDR3 DNA reads TGTGCCAGCAGCCCAGTTTTTACCATTCAGTACTTC.

This chain joins TRBV10-3 and TRBJ1-5; a weak D match, TRBD1 (5 bases). The CDR3 runs to 16 residues. Germline loops: CDR1 ENHRY, CDR2 SYGVKD. Trimming pared 0 bases from V and 2 bases from J, leaving 11 bases between. CDR3 DNA: TGTGCCATCAGTGAGTCGGGGGAAGGGGGCAATCAGCCCCAGCATTTT. This gives the protein CAISESGEGGNQPQHF.

V is TRBV27 and J is TRBJ1-5; no definite D call. CDR1 MNHEY and CDR2 SMNVEV come from the germline V gene (reference sequence). Trimming pared 6 bases from V and 9 bases from J, leaving 6 bases between. The length of the CDR3 is 10 residues. The CDR3 here is CASSPWPQHF. The CDR3, as DNA: TGTGCCAGCAGCCCATGGCCCCAGCATTTT.

The genes are TRBV30 and TRBJ2-1; 7 nucleotides line up with TRBD1. The CDR3 has 11 amino acids. CDR1 GTSNPN and CDR2 SVGIG come from the germline V gene (reference sequence). Trimming took 2 bases from V and 9 from J; bases not matched to a gene: 1. For the CDR3, the DNA is TGTGCCTGGAGTCAGGGGGTTGAGCAGTTCTTC. Translation gives CAWSQGVEQFF.

This chain links TRBV5-1 with TRBJ2-7; D ambiguous. In germline, CDR1 is SGHRS, CDR2 YFSETQ. The CDR3 runs 14 residues. Trimming removed 0 bases from V and 4 bases from J, with 11 bases in between. As DNA, the CDR3 is TGCGCCAGCAGCTTGGGTGACGCGCGATACGAGCAGTACTTC. Translated: CASSLGDARYEQYF.

The genes are TRBV5-1 and TRBJ2-5; D is perhaps TRBD2 (5 bases). The V gene's germline CDR1 is SGHRS and CDR2 YFSETQ. The germline V and J ends were trimmed by 0 bases and 3 bases, with 15 bases remaining between them. There are 16 residues in the CDR3. The chain's CDR3 is CASSLAGLGGKETQYF. CDR3 nucleotide sequence: TGCGCCAGCAGCTTGGCCGGGCTAGGAGGTAAAGAGACCCAGTACTTC.

The J gene is TRBJ1-5, the V gene TRBV4-1; weak D call: TRBD1 (5 bases). Germline V CDR1 and CDR2: MGHRA, YSYEKL. V was trimmed by 0 bases and J by 3 bases, leaving 6 bases between them. CDR3 length: 14 amino acids. CDR3 amino acids: CASSQEQVNQPQHF. In DNA form, the CDR3 reads TGCGCCAGCAGCCAAGAACAGGTCAATCAGCCCCAGCATTTT.